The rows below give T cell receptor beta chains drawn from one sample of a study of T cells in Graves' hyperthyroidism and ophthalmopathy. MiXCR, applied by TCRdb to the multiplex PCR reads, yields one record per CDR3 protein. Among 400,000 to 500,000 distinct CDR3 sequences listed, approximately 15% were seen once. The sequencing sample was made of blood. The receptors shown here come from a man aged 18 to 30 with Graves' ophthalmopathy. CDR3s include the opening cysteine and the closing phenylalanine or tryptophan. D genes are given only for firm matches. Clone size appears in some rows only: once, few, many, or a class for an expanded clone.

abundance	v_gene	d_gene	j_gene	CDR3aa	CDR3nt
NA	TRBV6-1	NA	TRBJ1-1	CASSDILTRGRNTEAFF	TGTGCCAGCAGTGATATCCTAACGAGGGGTCGTAACACTGAAGCTTTCTTT
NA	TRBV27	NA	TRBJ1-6	CASSLDDPRGWNSPLHF	TGTGCCAGCAGTTTAGACGACCCGAGGGGGTGGAATTCACCCCTCCACTTT
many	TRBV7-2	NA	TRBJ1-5	CASSLVHNQPQHF	TGTGCCAGCAGCTTAGTTCATAATCAGCCCCAGCATTTT
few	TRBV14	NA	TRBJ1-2	CASSQEMGGGSYGYTF	TGTGCCAGCAGCCAAGAGATGGGTGGGGGTAGCTATGGCTACACCTTC
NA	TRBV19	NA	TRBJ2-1	CASRAGTSSYNEQFF	TGTGCCAGTAGGGCGGGAACTAGCTCCTACAATGAGCAGTTCTTC
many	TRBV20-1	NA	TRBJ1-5	CSAQPWGNQPQHF	TGCAGTGCTCAGCCATGGGGTAATCAGCCCCAGCATTTT
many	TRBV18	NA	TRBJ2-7	CASSPPASGRGEQYF	TGTGCCAGCTCACCACCGGCCAGTGGTAGGGGCGAGCAGTACTTC
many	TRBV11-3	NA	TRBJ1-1	CASSLLWGTEAFF	TGTGCCAGCAGCCTATTATGGGGCACTGAAGCTTTCTTT
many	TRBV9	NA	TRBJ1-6	CASSVAGSPLHF	TGTGCCAGCAGCGTGGCAGGATCACCCCTCCACTTT
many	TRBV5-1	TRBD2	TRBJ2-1	CASSLPLAGGLNEQFF	TGCGCCAGCAGCTTGCCCCTAGCGGGGGGGCTCAATGAGCAGTTCTTC
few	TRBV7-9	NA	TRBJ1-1	CASSLAGQERRAFF	TGTGCCAGCAGCTTAGCGGGGCAGGAAAGACGAGCTTTCTTT
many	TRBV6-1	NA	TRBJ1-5	CASSDGEPQHF	TGTGCCAGCAGCGACGGTGAGCCCCAGCATTTT
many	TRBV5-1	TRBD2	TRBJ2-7	CASSLLSGVRYEQYF	TGCGCCAGCAGCTTGTTAAGCGGGGTCAGGTACGAGCAGTACTTC
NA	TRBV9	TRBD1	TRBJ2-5	CASSQTRDRGQETQYF	TGTGCCAGCAGCCAAACCCGGGACAGGGGGCAAGAGACCCAGTACTTC
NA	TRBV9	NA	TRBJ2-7	CASSDRGPGLAVEQYF	TGTGCCAGCTCGGACAGGGGACCGGGACTAGCAGTCGAGCAGTACTTC
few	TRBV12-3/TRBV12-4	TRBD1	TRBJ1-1	CASSTGGGGHTEAFF	TGTGCCAGCAGTACAGGGGGGGGGGGCCACACTGAAGCTTTCTTT
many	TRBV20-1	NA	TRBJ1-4	CSAETEEKLFF	TGCAGTGCGGAGACAGAGGAAAAACTGTTTTTT
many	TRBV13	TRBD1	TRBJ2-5	CASSSTGGTSETQYF	TGTGCCAGCAGTTCCACAGGGGGCACATCGGAGACCCAGTACTTC
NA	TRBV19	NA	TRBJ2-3	CASSIGGNTDTQYF	TGTGCCAGTAGTATTGGGGGGAACACAGATACGCAGTATTTT
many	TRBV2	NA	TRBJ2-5	CASSGARSGDKTQYF	TGTGCCAGCAGTGGGGCGAGGAGTGGGGACAAGACCCAGTACTTC
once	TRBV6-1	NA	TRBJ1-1	CASSEASTENTEAFF	TGTGCCAGCAGTGAAGCCTCGACGGAGAACACTGAAGCTTTCTTT
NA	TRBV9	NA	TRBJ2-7	CASSVGGGLAEQYF	TGTGCCAGCAGCGTAGGAGGAGGGTTAGCCGAGCAGTACTTC
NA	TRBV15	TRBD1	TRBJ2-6	CATSRDTGTGAFSGANVLTF	TGTGCCACCAGCAGAGATACCGGGACAGGGGCTTTCTCTGGGGCCAACGTCCTGACTTTC
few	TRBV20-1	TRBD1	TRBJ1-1	CSARQGSTEAFF	TGCAGTGCCAGACAGGGCTCCACTGAAGCTTTCTTT
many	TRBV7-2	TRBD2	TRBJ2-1	CASSLRGLAESYNEQFF	TGTGCCAGCAGCCTACGAGGACTAGCAGAGTCCTACAATGAGCAGTTCTTC
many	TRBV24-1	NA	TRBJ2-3	CATSDLNTQYF	TGTGCCACCAGTGATTTAAATACGCAGTATTTT
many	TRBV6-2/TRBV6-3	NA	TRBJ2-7	CASRSSDYEQYF	TGTGCCAGCAGGTCAAGCGACTACGAGCAGTACTTC
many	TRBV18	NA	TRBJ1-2	CASSFGSVPVNYGYTF	TGTGCCAGCTCATTTGGATCCGTCCCGGTCAACTATGGCTACACCTTC
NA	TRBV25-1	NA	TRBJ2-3	CASSDPRAEVYTDTQYF	TGTGCCAGCAGTGATCCGCGTGCGGAAGTCTACACAGATACGCAGTATTTT
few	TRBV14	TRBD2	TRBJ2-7	CASSPGPSVLAGGKSYEQYF	TGTGCCAGCAGCCCGGGGCCATCCGTCCTAGCGGGAGGGAAATCCTACGAGCAGTACTTC
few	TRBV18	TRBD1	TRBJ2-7	CASSPVGTGVLAQYF	TGTGCCAGCTCACCAGTGGGGACAGGGGTCTTGGCGCAGTACTTC
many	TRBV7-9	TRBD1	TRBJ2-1	CASSETGRGDEQFF	TGTGCCAGCAGCGAGACAGGGCGAGGGGATGAGCAGTTCTTC
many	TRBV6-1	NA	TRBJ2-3	CASSPLIDTQYF	TGTGCCAGCAGCCCCCTCATAGATACGCAGTATTTT
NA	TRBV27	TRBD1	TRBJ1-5	CASSRTGLSNQPQHF	TGTGCCAGCAGTAGGACAGGGCTGAGCAATCAGCCCCAGCATTTT
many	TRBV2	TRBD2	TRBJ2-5	CASAPRKAGGLETQYF	TGTGCCAGTGCCCCCCGGAAAGCGGGGGGTTTAGAGACCCAGTACTTC
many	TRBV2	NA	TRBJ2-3	CASSEARFSTDTQYF	TGTGCCAGCAGTGAAGCTAGGTTTTCCACAGATACGCAGTATTTT
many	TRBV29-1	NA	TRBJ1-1	CSASNIDTEAFF	TGCAGCGCCTCGAACATTGACACTGAAGCTTTCTTT
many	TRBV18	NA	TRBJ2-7	CASSPPGAGGLYEQYF	TGTGCCAGCTCACCACCGGGAGCGGGCGGCCTCTACGAGCAGTACTTC
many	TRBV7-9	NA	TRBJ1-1	CASLGRQNTEAFF	TGTGCCAGCCTGGGACGGCAGAACACTGAAGCTTTCTTT
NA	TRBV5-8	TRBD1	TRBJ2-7	CASSFRKRTGVPYEQYF	TGTGCCAGCAGCTTCAGAAAACGGACAGGGGTACCCTACGAGCAGTACTTC
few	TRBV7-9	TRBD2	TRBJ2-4	CASSLAGGGRRDIQYF	TGTGCCAGCAGCTTAGCTGGGGGCGGGAGGAGGGACATTCAGTACTTC
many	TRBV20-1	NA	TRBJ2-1	CSALTPGSYNEQFF	TGCAGTGCTCTGACCCCGGGCTCCTACAATGAGCAGTTCTTC
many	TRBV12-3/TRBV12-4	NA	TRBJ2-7	CASSLGRLGRRTYEQYF	TGTGCCAGCAGTTTAGGCCGGTTGGGCAGGAGGACCTACGAGCAGTACTTC
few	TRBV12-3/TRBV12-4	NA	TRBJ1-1	CASSSLGGVKAFF	TGTGCCAGCAGTTCCTTAGGGGGGGTTAAAGCTTTCTTT
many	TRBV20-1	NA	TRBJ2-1	CSARDWDLSYNEQFF	TGCAGTGCTAGAGATTGGGATCTCTCCTACAATGAGCAGTTCTTC
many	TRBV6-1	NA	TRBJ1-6	CASSYTPSVTRANSPLHF	TGTGCCAGCAGTTATACCCCGTCAGTAACCCGGGCAAATTCACCCCTCCACTTT